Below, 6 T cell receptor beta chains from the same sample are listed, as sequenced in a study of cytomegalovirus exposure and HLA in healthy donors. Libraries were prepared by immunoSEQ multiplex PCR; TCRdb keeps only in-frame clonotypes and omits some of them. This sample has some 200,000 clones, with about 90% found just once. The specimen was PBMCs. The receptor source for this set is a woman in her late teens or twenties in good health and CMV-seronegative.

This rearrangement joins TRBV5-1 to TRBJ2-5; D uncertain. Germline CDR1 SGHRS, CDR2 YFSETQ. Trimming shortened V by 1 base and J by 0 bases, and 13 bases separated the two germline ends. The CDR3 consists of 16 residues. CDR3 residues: CASSLYIDWYQETQYF. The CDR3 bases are TGCGCCAGCAGCTTGTATATCGACTGGTACCAAGAGACCCAGTACTTC.

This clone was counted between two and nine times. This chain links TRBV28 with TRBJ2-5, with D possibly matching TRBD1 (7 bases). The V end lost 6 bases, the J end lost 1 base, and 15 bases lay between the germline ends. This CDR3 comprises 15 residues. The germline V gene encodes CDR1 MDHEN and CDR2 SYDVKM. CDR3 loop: CASSTGEAIQETQYF. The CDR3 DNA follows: TGTGCCAGCAGCACAGGGGAGGCGATCCAAGAGACCCAGTACTTC.

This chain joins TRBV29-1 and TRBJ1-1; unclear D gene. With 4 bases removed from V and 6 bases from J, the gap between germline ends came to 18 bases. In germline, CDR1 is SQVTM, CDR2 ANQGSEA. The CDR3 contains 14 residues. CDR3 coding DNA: TGCAGCGTTGTCCCACCGCGGCAGACCGCTGAAGCTTTCTTT. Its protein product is CSVVPPRQTAEAFF.

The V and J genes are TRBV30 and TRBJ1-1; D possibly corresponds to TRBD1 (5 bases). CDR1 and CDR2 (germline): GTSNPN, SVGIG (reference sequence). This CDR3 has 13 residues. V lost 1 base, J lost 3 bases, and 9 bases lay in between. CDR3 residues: CAWSGQTDTEAFF. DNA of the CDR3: TGTGCCTGGAGTGGACAGACTGACACTGAAGCTTTCTTT.

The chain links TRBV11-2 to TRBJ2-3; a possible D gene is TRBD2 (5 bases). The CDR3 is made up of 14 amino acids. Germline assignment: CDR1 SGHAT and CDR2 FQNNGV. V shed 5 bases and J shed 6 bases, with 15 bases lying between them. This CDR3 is CASSLDSRRDTQYF. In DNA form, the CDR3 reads TGTGCCAGCAGCCTGGACTCCCGCAGGGATACGCAGTATTTT.

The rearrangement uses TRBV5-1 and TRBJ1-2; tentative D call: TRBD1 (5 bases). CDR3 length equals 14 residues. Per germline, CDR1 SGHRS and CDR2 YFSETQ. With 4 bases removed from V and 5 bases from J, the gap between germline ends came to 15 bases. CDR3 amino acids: CASSGAGTSYGYTF. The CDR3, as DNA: TGCGCCAGCAGCGGGGCGGGGACGTCATATGGCTACACCTTC.